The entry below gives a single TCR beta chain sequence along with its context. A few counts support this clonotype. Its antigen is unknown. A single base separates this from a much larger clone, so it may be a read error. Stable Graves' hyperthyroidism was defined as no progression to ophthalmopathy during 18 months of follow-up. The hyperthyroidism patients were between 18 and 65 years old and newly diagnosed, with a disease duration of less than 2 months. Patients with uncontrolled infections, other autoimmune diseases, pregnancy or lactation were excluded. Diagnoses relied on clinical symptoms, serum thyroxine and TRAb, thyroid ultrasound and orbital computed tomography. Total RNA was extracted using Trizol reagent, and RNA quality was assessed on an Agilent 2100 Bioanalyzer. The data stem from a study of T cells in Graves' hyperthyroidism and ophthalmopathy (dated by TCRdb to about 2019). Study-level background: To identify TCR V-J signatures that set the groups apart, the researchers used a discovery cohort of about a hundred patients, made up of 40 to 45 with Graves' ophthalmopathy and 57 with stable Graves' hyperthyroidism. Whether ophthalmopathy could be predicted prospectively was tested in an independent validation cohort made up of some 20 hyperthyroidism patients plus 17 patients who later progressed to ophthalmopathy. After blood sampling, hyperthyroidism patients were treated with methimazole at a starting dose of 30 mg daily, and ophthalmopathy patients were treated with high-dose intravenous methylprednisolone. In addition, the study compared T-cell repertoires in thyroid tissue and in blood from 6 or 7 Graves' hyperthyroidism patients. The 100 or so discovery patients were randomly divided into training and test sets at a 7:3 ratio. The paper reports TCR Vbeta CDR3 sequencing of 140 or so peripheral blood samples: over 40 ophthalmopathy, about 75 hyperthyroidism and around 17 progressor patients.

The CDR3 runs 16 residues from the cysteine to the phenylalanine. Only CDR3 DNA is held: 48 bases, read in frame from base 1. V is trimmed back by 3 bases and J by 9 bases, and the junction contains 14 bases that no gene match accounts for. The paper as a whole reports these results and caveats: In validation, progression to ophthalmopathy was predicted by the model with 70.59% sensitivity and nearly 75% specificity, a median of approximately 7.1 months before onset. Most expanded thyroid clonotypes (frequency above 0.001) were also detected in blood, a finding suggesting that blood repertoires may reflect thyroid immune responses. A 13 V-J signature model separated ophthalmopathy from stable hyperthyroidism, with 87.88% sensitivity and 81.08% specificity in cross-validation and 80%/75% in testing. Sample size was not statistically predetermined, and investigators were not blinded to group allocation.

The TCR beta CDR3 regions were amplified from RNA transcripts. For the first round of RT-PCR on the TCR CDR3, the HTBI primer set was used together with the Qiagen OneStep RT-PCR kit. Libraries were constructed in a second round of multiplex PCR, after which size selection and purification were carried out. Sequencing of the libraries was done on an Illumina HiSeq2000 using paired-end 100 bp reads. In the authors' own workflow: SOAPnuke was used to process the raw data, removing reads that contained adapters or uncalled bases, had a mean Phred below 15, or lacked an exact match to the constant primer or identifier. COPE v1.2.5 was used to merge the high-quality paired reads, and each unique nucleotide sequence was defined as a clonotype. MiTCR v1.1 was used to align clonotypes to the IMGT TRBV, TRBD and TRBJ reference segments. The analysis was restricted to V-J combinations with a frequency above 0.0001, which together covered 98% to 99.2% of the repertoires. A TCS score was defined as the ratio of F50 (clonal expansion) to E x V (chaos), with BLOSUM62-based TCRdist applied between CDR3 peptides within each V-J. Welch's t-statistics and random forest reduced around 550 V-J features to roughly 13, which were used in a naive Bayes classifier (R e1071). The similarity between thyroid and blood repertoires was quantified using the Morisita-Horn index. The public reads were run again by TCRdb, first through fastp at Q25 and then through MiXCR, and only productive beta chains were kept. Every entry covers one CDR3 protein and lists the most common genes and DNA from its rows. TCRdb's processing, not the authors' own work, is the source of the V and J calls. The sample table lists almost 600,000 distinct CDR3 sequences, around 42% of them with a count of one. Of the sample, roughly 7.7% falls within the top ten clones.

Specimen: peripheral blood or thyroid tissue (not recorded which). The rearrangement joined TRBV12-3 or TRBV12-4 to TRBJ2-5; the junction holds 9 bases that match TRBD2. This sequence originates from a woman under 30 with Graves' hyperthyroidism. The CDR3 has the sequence CASSLGGRASGEAQYF. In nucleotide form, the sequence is TGTGCCAGCAGTTTGGGCGGGAGGGCCAGTGGTGAGGCCCAGTACTTC.